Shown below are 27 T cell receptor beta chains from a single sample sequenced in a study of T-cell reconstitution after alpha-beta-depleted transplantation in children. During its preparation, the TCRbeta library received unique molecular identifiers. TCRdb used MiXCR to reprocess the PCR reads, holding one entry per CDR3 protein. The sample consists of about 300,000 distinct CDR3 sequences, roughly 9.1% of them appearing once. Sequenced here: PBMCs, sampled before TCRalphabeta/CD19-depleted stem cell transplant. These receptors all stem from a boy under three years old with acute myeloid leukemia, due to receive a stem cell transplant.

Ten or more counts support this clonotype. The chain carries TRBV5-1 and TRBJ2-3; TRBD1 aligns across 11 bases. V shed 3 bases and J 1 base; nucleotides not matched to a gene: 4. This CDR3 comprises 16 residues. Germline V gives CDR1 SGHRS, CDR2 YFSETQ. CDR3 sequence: CASSSWGQGGTDTQYF. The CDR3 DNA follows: TGCGCCAGCAGCTCTTGGGGACAGGGGGGCACAGATACGCAGTATTTT.

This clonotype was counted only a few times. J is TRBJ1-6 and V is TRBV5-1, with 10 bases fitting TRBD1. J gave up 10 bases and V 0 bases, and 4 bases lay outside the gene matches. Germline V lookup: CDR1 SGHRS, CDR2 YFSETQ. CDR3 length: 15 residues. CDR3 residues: CASSLAPGQGSPLHF. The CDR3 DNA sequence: TGCGCCAGCAGCTTGGCCCCGGGACAGGGGTCACCCCTCCACTTT.

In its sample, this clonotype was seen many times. The CDR3 region is CASSRGSNQPQHF. The CDR3 DNA reads TGTGCCAGCAGCCGTGGTAGCAATCAGCCCCAGCATTTT. This chain uses TRBV6-1 with TRBJ1-5, with D uncertain. V was pared by 6 bases and J by 0 bases, with 6 bases between. The CDR3 spans 13 residues. Germline V gives CDR1 MNHNS, CDR2 SASEGT.

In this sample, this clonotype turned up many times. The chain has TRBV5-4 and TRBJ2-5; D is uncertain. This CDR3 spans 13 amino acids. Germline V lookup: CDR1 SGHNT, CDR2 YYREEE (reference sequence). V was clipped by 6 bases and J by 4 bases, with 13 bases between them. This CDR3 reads CASTEYRGETQYF. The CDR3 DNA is TGTGCCAGCACCGAGTACAGAGGAGAGACCCAGTACTTC.

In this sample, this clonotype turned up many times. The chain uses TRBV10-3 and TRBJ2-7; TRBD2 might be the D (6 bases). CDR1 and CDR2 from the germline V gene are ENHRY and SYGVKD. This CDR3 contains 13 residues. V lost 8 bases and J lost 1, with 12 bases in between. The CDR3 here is CAIDDGGSYEQYF. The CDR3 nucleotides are TGTGCCATCGACGACGGGGGATCCTACGAGCAGTACTTC.

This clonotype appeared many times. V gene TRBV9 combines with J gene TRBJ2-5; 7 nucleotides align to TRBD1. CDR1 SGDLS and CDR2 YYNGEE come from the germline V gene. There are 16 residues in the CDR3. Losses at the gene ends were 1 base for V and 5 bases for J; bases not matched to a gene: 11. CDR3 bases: TGTGCCAGCAGCGTAAAGGGGGCCCATTGGAGGGAGACCCAGTACTTC. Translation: CASSVKGAHWRETQYF.

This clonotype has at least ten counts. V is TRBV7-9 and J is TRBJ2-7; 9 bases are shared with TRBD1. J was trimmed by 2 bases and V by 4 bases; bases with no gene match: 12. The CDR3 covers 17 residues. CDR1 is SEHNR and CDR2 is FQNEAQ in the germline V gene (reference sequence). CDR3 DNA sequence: TGTGCCAGCAGCTCGAGACTTACCGGGACAGGGACCTACGAGCAGTACTTC. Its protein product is CASSSRLTGTGTYEQYF.

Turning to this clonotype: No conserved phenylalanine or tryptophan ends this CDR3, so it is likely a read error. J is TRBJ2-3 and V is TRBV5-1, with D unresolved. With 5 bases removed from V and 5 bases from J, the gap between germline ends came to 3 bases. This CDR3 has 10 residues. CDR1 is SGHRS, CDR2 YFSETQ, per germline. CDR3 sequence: CASRGDTQYS. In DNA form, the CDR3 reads TGCGCCAGCAGGGGAGATACGCAGTATTCT.

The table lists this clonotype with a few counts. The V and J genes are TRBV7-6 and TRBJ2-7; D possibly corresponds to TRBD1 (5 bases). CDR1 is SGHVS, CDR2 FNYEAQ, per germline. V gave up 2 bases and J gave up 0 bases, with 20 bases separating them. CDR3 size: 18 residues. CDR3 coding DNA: TGTGCCAGCAGCTTATTCAGTTTGACAGATTCTTTCTCCTACGAGCAGTACTTC. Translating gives CASSLFSLTDSFSYEQYF.

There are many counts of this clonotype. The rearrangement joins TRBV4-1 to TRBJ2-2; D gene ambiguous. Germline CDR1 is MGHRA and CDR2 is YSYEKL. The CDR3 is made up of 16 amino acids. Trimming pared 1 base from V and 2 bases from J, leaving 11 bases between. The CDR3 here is CASSQGGNANTGELFF. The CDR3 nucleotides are TGCGCCAGCAGCCAAGGGGGAAACGCTAACACCGGGGAGCTGTTTTTT.

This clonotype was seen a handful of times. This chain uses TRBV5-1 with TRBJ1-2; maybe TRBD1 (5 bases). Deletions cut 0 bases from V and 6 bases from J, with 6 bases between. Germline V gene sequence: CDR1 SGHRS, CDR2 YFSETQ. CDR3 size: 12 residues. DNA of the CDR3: TGCGCCAGCAGCTTGGCGGGGGATGGCTACACCTTC. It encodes CASSLAGDGYTF. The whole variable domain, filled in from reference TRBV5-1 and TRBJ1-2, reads KAGVTQTPRYLIKTRGQQVTLSCSPISGHRSVSWYQQTPGQGLQFLFEYFSETQRNKGNFPGRFSGRQFSNSRSEMNVSTLELGDSALYLCASSLAGDGYTFGSGTRLTVV.

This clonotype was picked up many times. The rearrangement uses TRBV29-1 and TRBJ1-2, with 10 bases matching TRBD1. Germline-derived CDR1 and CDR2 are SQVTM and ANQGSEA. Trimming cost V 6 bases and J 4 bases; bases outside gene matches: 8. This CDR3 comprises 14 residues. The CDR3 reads CSVAGQGKGYGYTF. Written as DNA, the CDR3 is TGCAGCGTGGCGGGACAGGGGAAGGGCTATGGCTACACCTTC.

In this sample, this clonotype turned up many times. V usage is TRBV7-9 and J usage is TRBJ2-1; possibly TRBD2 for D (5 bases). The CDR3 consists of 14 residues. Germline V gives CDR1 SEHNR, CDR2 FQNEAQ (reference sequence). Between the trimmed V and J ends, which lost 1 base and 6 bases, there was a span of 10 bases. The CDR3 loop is CASSLVGRSNEQFF. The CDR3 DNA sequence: TGTGCCAGCAGCTTAGTTGGGAGAAGCAATGAGCAGTTCTTC.

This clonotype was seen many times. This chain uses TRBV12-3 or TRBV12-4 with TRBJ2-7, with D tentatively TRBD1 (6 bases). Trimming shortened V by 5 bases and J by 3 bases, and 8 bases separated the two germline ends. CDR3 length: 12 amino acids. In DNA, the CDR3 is TGTGCCAGCAGTAGGGACATCTACGAGCAGTACTTC. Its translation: CASSRDIYEQYF.

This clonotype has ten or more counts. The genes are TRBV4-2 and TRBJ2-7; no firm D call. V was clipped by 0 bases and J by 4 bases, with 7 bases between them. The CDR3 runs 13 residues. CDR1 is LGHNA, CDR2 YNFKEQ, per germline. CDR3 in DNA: TGTGCCAGCAGCCAAGAGGACGGGTACGAGCAGTACTTC. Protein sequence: CASSQEDGYEQYF.

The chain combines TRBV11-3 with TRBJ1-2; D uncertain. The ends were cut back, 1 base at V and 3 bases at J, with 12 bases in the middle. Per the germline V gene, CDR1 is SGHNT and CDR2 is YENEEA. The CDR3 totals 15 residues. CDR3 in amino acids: CASSLGVDTDYGYTF. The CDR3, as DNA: TGTGCCAGCAGCTTAGGGGTAGACACCGACTATGGCTACACCTTC.

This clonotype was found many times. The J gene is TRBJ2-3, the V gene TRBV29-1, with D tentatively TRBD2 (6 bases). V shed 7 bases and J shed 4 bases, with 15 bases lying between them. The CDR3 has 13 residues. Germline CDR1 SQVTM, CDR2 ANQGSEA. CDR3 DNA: TGCAGCGGCCGACTAGTCATAGCAGATACGCAGTATTTT. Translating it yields CSGRLVIADTQYF.

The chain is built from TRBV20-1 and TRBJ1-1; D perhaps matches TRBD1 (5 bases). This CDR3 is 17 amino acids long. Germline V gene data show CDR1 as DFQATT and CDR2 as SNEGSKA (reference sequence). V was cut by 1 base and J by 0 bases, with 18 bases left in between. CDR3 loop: CSARALGRQLMNTEAFF. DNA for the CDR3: TGCAGTGCTAGAGCCCTGGGGAGACAGTTAATGAACACTGAAGCTTTCTTT.

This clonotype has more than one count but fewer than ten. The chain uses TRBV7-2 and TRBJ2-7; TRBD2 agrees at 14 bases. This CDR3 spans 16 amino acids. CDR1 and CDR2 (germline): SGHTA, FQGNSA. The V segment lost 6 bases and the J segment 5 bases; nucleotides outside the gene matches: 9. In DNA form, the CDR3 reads TGTGCCAGCAGTGCCGGGACTAGCGGGAGATGGAACGAGCAGTACTTC. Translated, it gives CASSAGTSGRWNEQYF.

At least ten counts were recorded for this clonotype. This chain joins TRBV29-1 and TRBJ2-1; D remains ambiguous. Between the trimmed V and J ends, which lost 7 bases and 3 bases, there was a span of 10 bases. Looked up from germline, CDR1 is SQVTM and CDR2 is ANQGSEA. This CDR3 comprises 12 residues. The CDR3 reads CSGYLDYNEQFF. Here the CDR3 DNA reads TGCAGCGGCTATCTGGACTACAATGAGCAGTTCTTC.

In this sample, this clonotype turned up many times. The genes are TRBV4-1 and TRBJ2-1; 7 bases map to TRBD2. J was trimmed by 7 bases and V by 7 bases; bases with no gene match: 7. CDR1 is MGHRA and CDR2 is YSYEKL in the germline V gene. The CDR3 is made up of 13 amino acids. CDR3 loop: CASTRGVGNEQFF. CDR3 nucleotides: TGCGCCAGCACCCGGGGGGTAGGAAATGAGCAGTTCTTC.

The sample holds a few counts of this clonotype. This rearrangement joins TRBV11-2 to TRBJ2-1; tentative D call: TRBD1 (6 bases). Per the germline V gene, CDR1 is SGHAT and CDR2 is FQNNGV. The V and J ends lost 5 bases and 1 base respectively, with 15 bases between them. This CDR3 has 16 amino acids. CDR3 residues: CASSPRTALSYNEQFF. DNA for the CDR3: TGTGCCAGCAGCCCAAGGACAGCTCTTTCCTACAATGAGCAGTTCTTC.

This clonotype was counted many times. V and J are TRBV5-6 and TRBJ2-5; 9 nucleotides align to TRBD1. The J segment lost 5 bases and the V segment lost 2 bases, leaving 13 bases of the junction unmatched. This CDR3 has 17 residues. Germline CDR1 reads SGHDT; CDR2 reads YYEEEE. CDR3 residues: CASSFKATGGRGETQYF. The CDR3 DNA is TGTGCCAGCAGCTTTAAAGCGACAGGGGGAAGAGGGGAGACCCAGTACTTC.

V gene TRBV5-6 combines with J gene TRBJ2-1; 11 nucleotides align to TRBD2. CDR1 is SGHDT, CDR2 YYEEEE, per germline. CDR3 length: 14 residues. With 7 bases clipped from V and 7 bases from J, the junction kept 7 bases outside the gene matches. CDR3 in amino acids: CASHELAGENEQFF. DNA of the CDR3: TGTGCCAGCCATGAACTAGCGGGAGAGAATGAGCAGTTCTTC.

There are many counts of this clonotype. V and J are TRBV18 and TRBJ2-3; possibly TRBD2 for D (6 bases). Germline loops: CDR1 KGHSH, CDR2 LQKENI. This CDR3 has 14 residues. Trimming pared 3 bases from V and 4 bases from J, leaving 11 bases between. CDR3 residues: CASSPVGGADTQYF. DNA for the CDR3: TGTGCCAGCTCACCCGTAGGAGGGGCAGATACGCAGTATTTT.

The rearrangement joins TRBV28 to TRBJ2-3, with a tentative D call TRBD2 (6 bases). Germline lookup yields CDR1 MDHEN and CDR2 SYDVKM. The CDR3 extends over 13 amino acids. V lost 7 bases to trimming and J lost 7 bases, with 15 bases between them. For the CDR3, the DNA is TGTGCCAGCAAATCCCTAGCGAAATATACGCAGTATTTT. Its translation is CASKSLAKYTQYF.

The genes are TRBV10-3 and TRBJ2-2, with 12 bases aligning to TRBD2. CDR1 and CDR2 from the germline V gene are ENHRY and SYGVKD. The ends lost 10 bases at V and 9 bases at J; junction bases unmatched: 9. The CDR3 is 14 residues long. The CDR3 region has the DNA TGTGCCACCAGACTAGCGGGAGTGTCGCGGGAGCTGTTTTTT. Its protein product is CATRLAGVSRELFF.